The text below deals with one T cell receptor beta chain. Its matching antigen is unknown. This specimen belongs to a study of T-cell reconstitution after alpha-beta-depleted transplantation in children. Overall study results and limits: A year had passed since transplant, and T-cell counts and diversity by then came mostly from newly produced T cells. At around two months after transplant, the alpha-beta T cells were reportedly derived from several hundred expanded clones that came from non-depleted graft cells. Surviving recipient T cells and thymic progenitors produced the high day-60 TCRbeta diversity seen in some patients.

Germline lookup yields CDR1 SSHAT and CDR2 FNYEAQ (reference sequence). J lost 5 bases, V lost 5 bases, and 17 bases had no gene match. CDR3 length: 18 residues. Preparation of the TCRbeta library involved a method that used unique molecular identifiers. MiXCR, applied by TCRdb to the PCR reads, yields one record per CDR3 protein. The profile shows 250,000 to 350,000 distinct CDR3 sequences, around 25% of them singletons. The clonotype was recovered from a male patient younger than 18 who had a stem cell transplant for acute lymphoblastic leukemia, so the T cells may come from the graft donor. Sequencing was performed on PBMCs, mostly from graft donor cells, taken 180 days after TCRalphabeta/CD19-depleted stem cell transplant. The gene calls are TRBV7-7 and TRBJ2-2; TRBD1 matches at 7 bases. The CDR3 loop reads CASSPDDRVALKTGELFF. The CDR3 region has the DNA TGTGCCAGCAGCCCTGACGACAGGGTCGCTTTGAAGACCGGGGAGCTGTTTTTT. Combining the CDR3 with reference TRBV7-7 and TRBJ2-2 gives the whole variable domain GAGVSQSPRYKVTKRGQDVTLRCDPISSHATLYWYQQALGQGPEFLTYFNYEAQPDKSGLPSDRFSAERPEGSISTLTIQRTEQRDSAMYRCASSPDDRVALKTGELFFGEGSRLTVL.